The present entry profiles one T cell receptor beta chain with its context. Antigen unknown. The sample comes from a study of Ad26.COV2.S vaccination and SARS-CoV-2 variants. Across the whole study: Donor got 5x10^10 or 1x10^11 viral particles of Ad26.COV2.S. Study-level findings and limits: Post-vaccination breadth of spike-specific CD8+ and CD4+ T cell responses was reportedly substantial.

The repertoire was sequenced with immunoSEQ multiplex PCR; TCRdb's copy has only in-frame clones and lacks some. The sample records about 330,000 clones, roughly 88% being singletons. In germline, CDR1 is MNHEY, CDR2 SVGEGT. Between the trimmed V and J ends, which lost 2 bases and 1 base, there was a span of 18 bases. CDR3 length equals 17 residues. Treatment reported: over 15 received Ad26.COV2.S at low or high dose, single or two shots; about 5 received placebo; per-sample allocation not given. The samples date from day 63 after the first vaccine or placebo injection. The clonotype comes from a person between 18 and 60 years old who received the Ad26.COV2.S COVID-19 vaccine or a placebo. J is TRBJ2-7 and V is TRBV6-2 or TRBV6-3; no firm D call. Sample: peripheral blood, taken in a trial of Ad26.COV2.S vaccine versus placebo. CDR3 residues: CASSYGDAEVGSYEQYF. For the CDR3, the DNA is TGTGCCAGCAGTTACGGCGATGCGGAAGTGGGATCCTACGAGCAGTACTTC.